The 24 T cell receptor beta chains below come from one sample, sequenced in a study of blood T cell repertoires in COVID-19. Sequencing was performed with immunoSEQ multiplex PCR; in TCRdb, only in-frame clones are kept and a portion is missing. The table shows under 130,000 clones, with 65% to 80% occurring only once. What was sequenced was peripheral blood. All receptors derive from a man aged 65 to 79 with active or convalescent COVID-19.

The rearrangement links TRBV3-1 (or the pseudogene TRBV3-2) to TRBJ2-2; 11 bases are shared with TRBD2. Germline loops: CDR1 LGHDT, CDR2 YNNKEL (reference sequence). This CDR3 has 18 amino acids. J gave up 2 bases and V 4 bases, and 9 bases lay outside the gene matches. The CDR3 coding sequence is TGTGCCAGCAGCCCCCTGGTAGCGGGGGGGGGTAACACCGGGGAGCTGTTTTTT. Translating gives CASSPLVAGGGNTGELFF.

The V gene is TRBV15, the J gene TRBJ2-1, with D perhaps TRBD2 (6 bases). Germline CDR1 is LNHNV and CDR2 is YYDKDF (reference sequence). The CDR3 runs 16 residues. Trimming removed 0 bases from V and 4 bases from J, with 13 bases in between. The DNA for the CDR3 is TGTGCCACCAGCAGAGATCCCAGCGGACTATACAATGAGCAGTTCTTC. Amino acid sequence: CATSRDPSGLYNEQFF.

The chain combines TRBV28 with TRBJ2-2; a possible D gene is TRBD2 (7 bases). From germline, CDR1 is MDHEN and CDR2 SYDVKM. V lost 3 bases to trimming and J lost 3 bases, with 17 bases between them. The CDR3 consists of 17 residues. CDR3 loop: CASSLNLGGEDTGELFF. CDR3 in DNA: TGTGCCAGCAGTTTGAATCTAGGGGGGGAGGACACCGGGGAGCTGTTTTTT.

The chain's CDR3 is CASSYTGVQETQYF. The CDR3 coding sequence is TGTGCCAGCAGTTATACAGGGGTTCAAGAGACCCAGTACTTC. The chain joins TRBV6-5 to TRBJ2-5; 7 bases are shared with TRBD1. V was pared by 3 bases and J by 2 bases, with 3 bases of the junction left unmatched. CDR1 is MNHEY and CDR2 is SVGAGI in the germline V gene. The CDR3 is 14 amino acids.

As DNA, the CDR3 is TGCGCCAGCAGGATTGGCCGGGAAGGAGGAAACACCATATATTTT. Its translation: CASRIGREGGNTIYF. V usage is TRBV5-1 and J usage is TRBJ1-3; no reliable D call. The CDR3 covers 15 residues. Trimming removed 5 bases at V and 4 bases at J, with 16 bases between. Per germline, CDR1 SGHRS and CDR2 YFSETQ.

This sequence joins TRBV21-1 and TRBJ2-7; the tabulated D call, TRBD2, remains unverified against the DNA. TRBV21-1 is reported as a pseudogene. The CDR3 has 14 residues. The CDR3 region has the DNA TGTGCCAGCAGCCCTTCTAGCGGGAGTTACGAGCAGTACTTC. Translated, it gives CASSPSSGSYEQYF.

The chain links TRBV7-3 to TRBJ2-7; 7 nucleotides line up with TRBD1. Germline trimming cut 5 bases from V and 6 bases from J; bases unmatched to any gene: 7. This CDR3 has 13 residues. CDR1 is SGHTA, CDR2 FQGTGA, per germline. The CDR3 here is CASSVDRLGEQYF. The CDR3 DNA is TGTGCCAGCAGCGTGGACAGGTTAGGCGAGCAGTACTTC.

Only one count was recorded for this clone. The chain links TRBV6-5 to TRBJ1-2; possible D gene TRBD1, 6 bases. The V gene's germline CDR1 is MNHEY and CDR2 SVGAGI. V lost 7 bases, J lost 4 bases, and 16 bases lay in between. This CDR3 spans 14 amino acids. The CDR3 nucleotides are TGTGCCAGCAAGGACAGCACCAATTTCTATGGCTACACCTTC. This gives the protein CASKDSTNFYGYTF.

This chain links TRBV10-3 with TRBJ2-7; the match to TRBD1 covers 7 bases. Germline lookup yields CDR1 ENHRY and CDR2 SYGVKD. V shed 9 bases, J shed 2 bases, and the junction held 16 bases outside the gene matches. The CDR3 is 16 residues long. The CDR3 region has the DNA TGTGCCATTCGAGACCCGACAGGGTCTGGGACCTACGAGCAGTACTTC. Translated, it gives CAIRDPTGSGTYEQYF.

This clone showed up just a few times. V and J are TRBV4-1 and TRBJ2-2; 7 positions agree with TRBD2. Germline V CDR1 and CDR2: MGHRA, YSYEKL. CDR3 length: 15 residues. V lost 0 bases, J lost 5 bases, and 3 bases stayed unmatched. CDR3 in DNA: TGCGCCAGCAGCCAAGAGGGGGGGAGGACCGGGGAGCTGTTTTTT. It yields the protein CASSQEGGRTGELFF.

The chain employs TRBV5-1 and TRBJ2-7; possible D gene TRBD1, 5 bases. Germline CDR1 is SGHRS and CDR2 is YFSETQ. V lost 3 bases, J lost 2 bases, and 15 bases lay in between. CDR3 size: 15 residues. This CDR3 reads CASSSAGPKTYEQYF. In DNA form, the CDR3 reads TGCGCCAGCAGCTCCGCAGGGCCGAAGACCTACGAGCAGTACTTC. The variable domain in full, with the rest retrieved from reference TRBV5-1 and TRBJ2-7, is KAGVTQTPRYLIKTRGQQVTLSCSPISGHRSVSWYQQTPGQGLQFLFEYFSETQRNKGNFPGRFSGRQFSNSRSEMNVSTLELGDSALYLCASSSAGPKTYEQYFGPGTRLTVT.

This clone was detected only a few times. The chain combines TRBV9 with TRBJ2-3; a possible D gene is TRBD2 (6 bases). Trimming pared 1 base from V and 3 bases from J, leaving 12 bases between. The CDR3 runs 15 residues. Germline lookup yields CDR1 SGDLS and CDR2 YYNGEE. CDR3 coding DNA: TGTGCCAGCAGCGTATGGGGGACTTCGACAGATACGCAGTATTTT. It encodes CASSVWGTSTDTQYF.

This chain joins TRBV28 and TRBJ1-6; no clear D. With 8 bases removed from V and 6 bases from J, the gap between germline ends came to 17 bases. Looked up from germline, CDR1 is MDHEN and CDR2 is SYDVKM. The CDR3 length is 15 residues. The CDR3 DNA sequence: TGTGCCAGCCGCGGATGGTCCCGGATTAATTCACCCCTCCACTTT. The encoded protein is CASRGWSRINSPLHF. Based on the CDR3 plus reference TRBV28 and TRBJ1-6, the full variable domain is DVKVTQSSRYLVKRTGEKVFLECVQDMDHENMFWYRQDPGLGLRLIYFSYDVKMKEKGDIPEGYSVSREKKERFSLILESASTNQTSMYLCASRGWSRINSPLHFGNGTRLTVT.

J is TRBJ2-2 and V is TRBV5-4; the D gene is possibly TRBD1 (5 bases). The CDR3 contains 16 residues. Germline V gene sequence: CDR1 SGHNT, CDR2 YYREEE (reference sequence). The ends were cut back, 1 base at V and 1 base at J, with 11 bases in the middle. This CDR3 reads CASSLRWGMNTGELFF. The DNA for the CDR3 is TGTGCCAGCAGCTTGAGATGGGGCATGAACACCGGGGAGCTGTTTTTT.

The CDR3 DNA reads as TGTGCCAGCAGTTACACAAGCGGGACTGGAACCGGGGAGCTGTTTTTT. Protein product: CASSYTSGTGTGELFF. The chain combines TRBV6-5 with TRBJ2-2; TRBD2 matches 7 bases. V shed 2 bases, J shed 5 bases, and the junction held 8 bases outside the gene matches. The CDR3 sequence is 16 residues long. CDR1 MNHEY and CDR2 SVGAGI come from the germline V gene.

This chain connects TRBV3-1 (or the pseudogene TRBV3-2) to TRBJ2-7; perhaps TRBD1 as D (5 bases). V was pared by 3 bases and J by 1 base, with 10 bases between. Looked up from germline, CDR1 is LGHDT and CDR2 is YNNKEL (reference sequence). The CDR3 contains 14 residues. CDR3 protein: CASSQSDSSYEQYF. The CDR3 DNA is TGTGCCAGCAGCCAGAGTGACAGTTCCTACGAGCAGTACTTC.

The genes are TRBV5-6 and TRBJ2-7; TRBD1 aligns across 9 bases. Germline-derived CDR1 and CDR2 are SGHDT and YYEEEE. The CDR3 is made up of 13 amino acids. The trim removed 6 bases at V and 5 bases at J, leaving 6 bases unmatched. DNA for the CDR3: TGTGCCAGCAAGTCAACAGGGGGCCACGAGCAGTACTTC. Translated, it gives CASKSTGGHEQYF.

The chain is built from TRBV3-1 (or the pseudogene TRBV3-2) and TRBJ2-5; 9 nucleotides line up with TRBD2. The V and J ends lost 7 bases and 5 bases, in that order; junction bases with no gene match: 11. CDR3 length: 15 residues. From germline, CDR1 is LGHDT and CDR2 YNNKEL (reference sequence). The CDR3 region has the DNA TGTGCCAGCAACTCAGCGGGAGGACTTGCTGAGACCCAGTACTTC. Protein: CASNSAGGLAETQYF.

V is TRBV4-2 and J is TRBJ2-1, with 8 positions matching TRBD2. Germline V CDR1 and CDR2: LGHNA, YNFKEQ. The V gene end was trimmed by 1 base and the J gene end by 3 bases; junction bases not matched to a gene: 5. The CDR3 runs to 16 residues. CDR3 nucleotides: TGTGCCAGCAGCCAAGTAAGGAGCGGGAGCTACAATGAGCAGTTCTTC. Amino acids: CASSQVRSGSYNEQFF.

The V and J genes are TRBV12-5 and TRBJ2-7; TRBD1 aligns across 8 bases. This CDR3 is built from 17 residues. Looked up from germline, CDR1 is LGHNT and CDR2 is FRNRAP. With 3 bases clipped from V and 7 bases from J, the junction kept 17 bases outside the gene matches. For the CDR3, the DNA is TGTGCTAGTGGTTTAAAATCGGACAGGGAACGATCGGGTGAGCAGTACTTC. This encodes CASGLKSDRERSGEQYF.

The J gene is TRBJ2-7, the V gene TRBV7-9; 8 nucleotides line up with TRBD1. The CDR3 has 16 residues. V lost 4 bases, J lost 1 base, and 9 bases stayed unmatched. In germline, CDR1 is SEHNR, CDR2 FQNEAQ (reference sequence). CDR3 sequence (DNA): TGTGCCAGCAGCTCCTCGGACAGGGTTGGGTCCTACGAGCAGTACTTC. It yields the protein CASSSSDRVGSYEQYF.

The rearrangement links TRBV6-1 to TRBJ1-6; possibly TRBD1 for D (5 bases). CDR1 is MNHNS and CDR2 is SASEGT in the germline V gene. The CDR3 extends over 18 amino acids. The V end was cut by 4 bases, the J end by 7 bases, with 23 bases between. CDR3 nucleotides: TGTGCCAGCAGTGTTAAACAGGCGGGGCGGGGGACGAATTCACCCCTCCACTTT. Amino acids: CASSVKQAGRGTNSPLHF.

CDR3 nucleotide sequence: TGTGCCTGGAGTGAACAGGCATATCATAGCAATCAGCCCCAGCATTTT. Amino acids: CAWSEQAYHSNQPQHF. The chain couples TRBV30 to TRBJ1-5; a weak D match, TRBD1 (5 bases). The CDR3 consists of 16 residues. V lost 1 base to trimming and J lost 0 bases, with 13 bases between them. Germline lookup yields CDR1 GTSNPN and CDR2 SVGIG (reference sequence).

The V and J genes are TRBV6-5 and TRBJ2-7; the match to TRBD2 covers 12 bases. Germline V gives CDR1 MNHEY, CDR2 SVGAGI. The CDR3 spans 15 residues. V trimming: 6 bases; J trimming: 3 bases; junction bases outside the gene matches: 6. CDR3 nucleotide sequence: TGTGCCAGCAGACCCGGACTAGCGGGAATCTACGAGCAGTACTTC. Translated: CASRPGLAGIYEQYF.